These 13 T cell receptor beta chains were sequenced from one sample in a study of CD8 T cells in ankylosing spondylitis. TCRdb fed the 5' RACE reads into MiXCR, producing one record per CDR3 protein. The sample holds 270,000 or so distinct CDR3 sequences, 18% seen once. Sequencing input: blood, either unsorted or a sorted T cell fraction (not recorded which). Source of these receptors: a male donor with ankylosing spondylitis or in good health (not recorded which).

This clonotype was seen a handful of times. V is TRBV20-1 and J is TRBJ2-3; D call uncertain. This CDR3 spans 9 amino acids. CDR1 is DFQATT and CDR2 is SNEGSKA in the germline V gene (reference sequence). CDR3 nucleotides: TGCAGCGCCTCGAATACGCAGTATTTT. This codes for CSASNTQYF.

The table lists this clonotype with a few counts. J is TRBJ2-2 and V is TRBV4-1; 7 nucleotides agree with TRBD2. The CDR3 has 15 amino acids. The trim removed 0 bases at V and 5 bases at J, leaving 3 bases unmatched. Germline V gene sequence: CDR1 MGHRA, CDR2 YSYEKL. For the CDR3, the DNA is TGCGCCAGCAGCCAAGATGAGCGGGGAACCGGGGAGCTGTTTTTT. Amino acid sequence: CASSQDERGTGELFF.

This clonotype turned up a few times. The chain has TRBV19 and TRBJ2-1; D is possibly TRBD2 (6 bases). The CDR3 spans 14 residues. CDR1 and CDR2 (germline): LNHDA, SQIVND (reference sequence). V gave up 5 bases and J gave up 5 bases, with 13 bases separating them. This chain's CDR3 is CASSYGGTHNEQFF. The DNA of the CDR3 is TGTGCCAGTAGTTATGGCGGGACTCACAATGAGCAGTTCTTC.

The chain uses TRBV7-2 and TRBJ2-1; D gene ambiguous. Germline V lookup: CDR1 SGHTA, CDR2 FQGNSA. V lost 2 bases to trimming and J lost 8 bases, with 7 bases between them. This CDR3 is built from 12 residues. CDR3 bases: TGTGCCAGCAGCTTACGACCGTATGAGCAGTTCTTC. This translates into CASSLRPYEQFF. Variable domain in full (rest from reference TRBV7-2 and TRBJ2-1): GAGVSQSPSNKVTEKGKDVELRCDPISGHTALYWYRQSLGQGLEFLIYFQGNSAPDKSGLPSDRFSAERTGGSVSTLTIQRTQQEDSAVYLCASSLRPYEQFFGPGTRLTVL.

This clonotype has just a few counts. This chain links TRBV4-1 with TRBJ2-7; D call uncertain. The CDR3 length is 15 residues. Per the germline V gene, CDR1 is MGHRA and CDR2 is YSYEKL. V was shortened by 0 bases and J by 4 bases, with 13 bases between the two germline ends. The CDR3 DNA sequence: TGCGCCAGCAGCCAAGATCGACCAGCAGAGTACGAGCAGTACTTC. Translated, it gives CASSQDRPAEYEQYF.

This rearrangement joins TRBV4-2 to TRBJ2-7; the match to TRBD2 covers 8 bases. Trimming took 3 bases from V and 3 from J; bases not matched to a gene: 10. Germline V gene sequence: CDR1 LGHNA, CDR2 YNFKEQ. The CDR3 has 16 residues. Here the CDR3 DNA reads TGTGCCAGCAGCCAGGAGACCGGGACTAGGAACTACGAGCAGTACTTC. This gives the protein CASSQETGTRNYEQYF.

This clonotype was seen a few times. The V gene is TRBV9, the J gene TRBJ2-1, with 11 bases matching TRBD1. V was pared by 3 bases and J by 6 bases, with 11 bases of the junction left unmatched. This CDR3 spans 17 amino acids. Germline CDR1 is SGDLS and CDR2 is YYNGEE. The CDR3 bases are TGTGCCAGCAGCGGAAATGTCGGGACAGGGGGTTTCAATGAGCAGTTCTTC. This codes for CASSGNVGTGGFNEQFF. The whole variable domain, remainder taken from reference TRBV9 and TRBJ2-1, is DSGVTQTPKHLITATGQRVTLRCSPRSGDLSVYWYQQSLDQGLQFLIQYYNGEERAKGNILERFSAQQFPDLHSELNLSSLELGDSALYFCASSGNVGTGGFNEQFFGPGTRLTVL.

This clonotype showed up many times. The J gene is TRBJ2-1, the V gene TRBV29-1, with 9 bases lining up with TRBD2. Germline assignment: CDR1 SQVTM and CDR2 ANQGSEA. Germline trimming cut 6 bases from V and 7 bases from J; bases unmatched to any gene: 16. This CDR3 is built from 16 residues. Here the CDR3 DNA reads TGCAGCGTCGGTCCCCTACTGGGCGGGAGGGTGAATGAGCAGTTCTTC. Translation: CSVGPLLGGRVNEQFF.

The chain couples TRBV5-1 to TRBJ2-5; TRBD2 is a possible D gene (6 bases). This CDR3 contains 14 residues. Looked up from germline, CDR1 is SGHRS and CDR2 is YFSETQ. V was shortened by 0 bases and J by 3 bases, with 9 bases between the two germline ends. The CDR3 here is CASSLDWGEETQYF. The CDR3 DNA is TGCGCCAGCAGCTTGGATTGGGGGGAAGAGACCCAGTACTTC.

Only a few counts were recorded for this clonotype. This chain connects TRBV7-9 to TRBJ2-3; no definite D call. V was shortened by 5 bases and J by 6 bases, with 9 bases between the two germline ends. Looked up from germline, CDR1 is SEHNR and CDR2 is FQNEAQ (reference sequence). This CDR3 has 12 residues. DNA of the CDR3: TGTGCCAGCAGCGGCATCGGGGATACGCAGTATTTT. This translates into CASSGIGDTQYF. Filled out from reference TRBV7-9 and TRBJ2-3, the complete variable domain reads DTGVSQNPRHKITKRGQNVTFRCDPISEHNRLYWYRQTLGQGPEFLTYFQNEAQLEKSRLLSDRFSAERPKGSFSTLEIQRTEQGDSAMYLCASSGIGDTQYFGPGTRLTVL.

This clonotype was picked up many times. The V call is TRBV12-3 or TRBV12-4, the J call TRBJ1-2, with 7 bases fitting TRBD1. This CDR3 has 15 amino acids. After removal of 6 bases from V and 4 bases from J, the junction contained 11 bases not matched to a gene. CDR3 DNA: TGTGCCAGCAGCCAAACCGGGACAGTAATCTATGGCTACACCTTC. Protein sequence: CASSQTGTVIYGYTF.

V usage is TRBV12-3 or TRBV12-4 and J usage is TRBJ2-6; D perhaps matches TRBD1 (5 bases). This CDR3 has 13 amino acids. V was pared by 0 bases and J by 14 bases, with 11 bases between. The CDR3 coding sequence is TGTGCCAGCAGTTTAGCGGGCAGGGCGATCCTGACTTTC. Translated, it gives CASSLAGRAILTF.

The CDR3 nucleotides read TGTGCCATCGGGACGCTGGACACCGGGGAGCTGTTTTTT. It specifies CAIGTLDTGELFF. The chain joins TRBV10-3 to TRBJ2-2, with D perhaps matching TRBD1 or TRBD2 (5 bases each). Germline-derived CDR1 and CDR2 are ENHRY and SYGVKD. This CDR3 comprises 13 residues. The V gene lost 8 bases and the J gene lost 3 bases, with 10 bases spanning the gap.